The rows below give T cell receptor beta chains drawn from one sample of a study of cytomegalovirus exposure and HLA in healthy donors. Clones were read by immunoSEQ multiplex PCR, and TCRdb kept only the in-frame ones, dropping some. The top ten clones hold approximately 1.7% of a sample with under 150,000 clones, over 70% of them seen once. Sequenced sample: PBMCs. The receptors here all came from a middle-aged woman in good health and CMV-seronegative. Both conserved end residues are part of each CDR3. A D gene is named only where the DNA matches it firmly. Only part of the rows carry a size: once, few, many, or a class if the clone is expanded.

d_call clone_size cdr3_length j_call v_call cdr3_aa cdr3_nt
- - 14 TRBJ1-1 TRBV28 CASGEGNMNTEAFF TGTGCCAGCGGGGAGGGAAATATGAACACTGAAGCTTTCTTT
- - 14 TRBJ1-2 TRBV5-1 CASSLKAGGYGYTF TGCGCCAGCAGCTTGAAGGCGGGTGGCTATGGCTACACCTTC
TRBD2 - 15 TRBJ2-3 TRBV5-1 CASSLGTSGRDTQYF TGCGCCAGCAGCTTGGGGACTAGCGGGAGGGATACGCAGTATTTT
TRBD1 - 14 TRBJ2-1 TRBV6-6 CASSSSDRGQEQFF TGTGCCAGCAGTTCATCTGACAGGGGGCAAGAGCAGTTCTTC
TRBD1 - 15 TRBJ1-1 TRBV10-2 CASKYDRGINTEAFF TGCGCCAGCAAGTACGACAGGGGGATAAACACTGAAGCTTTCTTT
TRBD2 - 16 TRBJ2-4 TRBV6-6 CASSLKSGGSGNIQYF TGTGCCAGCAGTCTCAAGTCGGGGGGGAGTGGTAACATTCAGTACTTC
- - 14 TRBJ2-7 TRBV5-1 CASSLSGSRYEQYF TGCGCCAGCAGCTTGAGCGGGTCTCGGTACGAGCAGTACTTC
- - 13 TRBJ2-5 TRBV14 CASSQNPEETQYF TGTGCCAGCAGCCAAAATCCTGAAGAGACCCAGTACTTC
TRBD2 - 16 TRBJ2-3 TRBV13 CASSLGTSGLTDTQYF TGTGCCAGCAGCCTGGGGACTAGCGGCCTCACAGATACGCAGTATTTT
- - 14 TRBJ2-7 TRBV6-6 CASSYSWGPVEQYF TGTGCCAGCAGTTACTCGTGGGGGCCGGTCGAGCAGTACTTC
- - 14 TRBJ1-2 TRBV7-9 CASSLAGERVRYTF TGTGCCAGCAGCTTAGCCGGGGAGAGGGTGCGCTACACCTTC
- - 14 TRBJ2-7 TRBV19 CASSPQGTSYEQYF TGTGCCAGTAGCCCACAGGGAACTTCCTACGAGCAGTACTTC
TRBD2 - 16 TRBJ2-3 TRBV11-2 CASSLGSGRTTDTQYF TGTGCCAGCAGCTTAGGTAGCGGGAGGACCACAGATACGCAGTATTTT
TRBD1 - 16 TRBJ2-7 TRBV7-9 CASSLVGTGRDYEQYF TGTGCCAGCAGCTTGGTGGGGACAGGGAGAGACTACGAGCAGTACTTC
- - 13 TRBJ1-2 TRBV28 CASTLGGLYGYTF TGTGCCAGCACTCTGGGCGGGCTCTATGGCTACACCTTC
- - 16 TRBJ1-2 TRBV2 CATQLTSIQGADGYTF TGTGCCACCCAATTAACGTCGATACAGGGTGCAGATGGCTACACCTTC
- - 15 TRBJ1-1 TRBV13 CASSRLAGMNTEAFF TGTGCCAGCAGTCGCCTCGCAGGTATGAACACTGAAGCTTTCTTT
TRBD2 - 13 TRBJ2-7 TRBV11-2 CASSWGEGREQYF TGTGCCAGCAGCTGGGGGGAGGGGCGCGAGCAGTACTTC
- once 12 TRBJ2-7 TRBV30 CAWSEWGSEQYF TGTGCCTGGAGTGAATGGGGCTCCGAGCAGTACTTC
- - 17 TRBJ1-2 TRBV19 CASSPGRWGGMDYGYTF TGTGCCAGTAGCCCCGGCCGCTGGGGGGGGATGGACTATGGCTACACCTTC
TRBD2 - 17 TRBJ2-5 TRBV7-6 CASSLATSGGGQETQYF TGTGCCAGCAGCTTGGCTACTAGCGGGGGGGGCCAAGAGACCCAGTACTTC
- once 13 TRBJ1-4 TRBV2 CASSDTGGEKLFF TGTGCCAGCAGTGACACGGGAGGTGAAAAACTGTTTTTT
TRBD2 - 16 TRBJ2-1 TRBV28 CASSCPLAGDCNEQFF TGTGCCAGCAGTTGCCCTCTAGCGGGTGATTGTAATGAGCAGTTCTTC
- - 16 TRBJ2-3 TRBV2 CASSEERVGSTDTQYF TGTGCCAGCAGTGAGGAGCGGGTGGGTAGCACAGATACGCAGTATTTT
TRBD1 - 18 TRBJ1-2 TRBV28 CASSPSGDQGGALYGYTF TGTGCCAGCAGCCCTTCGGGTGATCAGGGGGGAGCCCTCTATGGCTACACCTTC
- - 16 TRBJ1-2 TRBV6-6 CASSYHLGQAGYGYTF TGTGCCAGCAGTTACCACCTCGGCCAGGCGGGCTATGGCTACACCTTC
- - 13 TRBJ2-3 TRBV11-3 CANSLRGTDTQYF TGTGCCAACAGCTTAAGGGGAACAGATACGCAGTATTTT
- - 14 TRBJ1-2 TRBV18 CASSPKRDSNGYTF TGTGCCAGCTCGCCGAAGAGGGATTCAAATGGCTACACCTTC
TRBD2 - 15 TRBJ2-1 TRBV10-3 CAISEPSGNLGEQFF TGTGCCATCAGTGAGCCTAGCGGGAACCTAGGGGAGCAGTTCTTC
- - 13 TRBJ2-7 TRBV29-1 CSVRDPGAYEQYF TGCAGCGTCCGGGACCCGGGGGCCTACGAGCAGTACTTC
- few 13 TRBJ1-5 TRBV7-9 CASSLVGSQPQHF TGTGCCAGCAGCTTAGTCGGTAGTCAGCCCCAGCATTTT
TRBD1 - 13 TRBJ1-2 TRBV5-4 CASSFTGGQGYTF TGTGCCAGCAGCTTCACAGGGGGTCAGGGCTACACCTTC
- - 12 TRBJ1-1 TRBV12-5 CASAPSNTEAFF TGTGCTAGTGCCCCTTCGAACACTGAAGCTTTCTTT
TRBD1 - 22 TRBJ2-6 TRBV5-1 CASTNPNRAGGNPLSGANVLTF TGCGCCAGCACCAATCCCAATAGGGCAGGGGGCAACCCCCTCTCTGGGGCCAACGTCCTGACTTTC
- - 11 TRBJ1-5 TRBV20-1 CSAREERPQHF TGCAGTGCTAGAGAGGAGAGGCCCCAGCATTTT
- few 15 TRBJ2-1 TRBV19 CASSKGHSSYNEQFF TGTGCCAGTAGTAAGGGGCACAGCTCCTACAATGAGCAGTTCTTC
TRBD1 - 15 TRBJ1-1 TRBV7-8 CASSLTGTGDPEAFF TGTGCCAGCAGCTTAACCGGGACAGGGGACCCTGAAGCTTTCTTT
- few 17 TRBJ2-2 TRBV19 CASSRVGTPIGTGELFF TGTGCCAGTTCCCGAGTCGGGACTCCTATAGGGACCGGGGAGCTGTTTTTT
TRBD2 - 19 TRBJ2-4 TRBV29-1 CSVEKGLAGGLGAKNIQYF TGCAGCGTTGAGAAGGGACTAGCGGGGGGACTCGGGGCCAAAAACATTCAGTACTTC
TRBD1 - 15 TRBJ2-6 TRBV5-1 CASSFRGSGANGLTF TGCGCCAGCAGCTTCAGGGGGTCTGGGGCCAACGGCCTGACTTTC
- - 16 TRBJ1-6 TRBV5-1 CASSEQGSSYNSPLHF TGCGCCAGCAGCGAACAGGGAAGCTCCTATAATTCACCCCTCCACTTT
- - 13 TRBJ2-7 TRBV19 CASSSRLQNEQYF TGTGCCAGTAGTTCCAGACTGCAGAACGAGCAGTACTTC
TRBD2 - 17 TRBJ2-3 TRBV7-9 CASSSRTSGGATDTQYF TGTGCCAGCAGCTCACGGACTAGCGGGGGGGCTACAGATACGCAGTATTTT
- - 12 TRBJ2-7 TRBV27 CASARGPYEQYF TGTGCCAGTGCCCGAGGTCCCTACGAGCAGTACTTC
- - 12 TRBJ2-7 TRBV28 CASTGQPYEQYF TGTGCCAGTACCGGACAGCCGTACGAGCAGTACTTC
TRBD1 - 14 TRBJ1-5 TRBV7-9 CASSYDRANQPQHF TGTGCCAGCAGTTACGACAGGGCAAATCAGCCCCAGCATTTT
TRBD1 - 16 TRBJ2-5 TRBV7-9 CASSLATGPRGETQYF TGTGCCAGCAGCTTAGCGACAGGGCCTAGGGGAGAGACCCAGTACTTC
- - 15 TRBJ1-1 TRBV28 CASSLSNRLNTEAFF TGTGCCAGCAGTTTAAGTAACAGGTTGAACACTGAAGCTTTCTTT
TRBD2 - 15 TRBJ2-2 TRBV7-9 CASSSIAGASGELFF TGTGCCAGCAGCTCAATAGCGGGAGCATCCGGGGAGCTGTTTTTT
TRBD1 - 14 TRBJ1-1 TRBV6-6 CASRYGTGKTEAFF TGTGCCAGCAGGTATGGGACAGGGAAAACTGAAGCTTTCTTT
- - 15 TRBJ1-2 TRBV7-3 CASSLSGDSNYGYTF TGTGCCAGCAGCTTAAGCGGAGACTCTAACTATGGCTACACCTTC
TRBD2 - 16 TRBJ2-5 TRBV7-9 CASSPGLSGGGETQYF TGTGCCAGCAGCCCTGGCCTGAGCGGGGGTGGGGAGACCCAGTACTTC
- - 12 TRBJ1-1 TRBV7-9 CASSTGGSEAFF TGTGCCAGCAGCACGGGGGGGAGCGAAGCTTTCTTT
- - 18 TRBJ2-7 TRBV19 CASSIGNEEGVATYEQYF TGTGCCAGTAGTATAGGGAACGAAGAGGGGGTGGCCACCTACGAGCAGTACTTC
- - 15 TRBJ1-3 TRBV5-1 CASSLGGAEGNTIYF TGCGCCAGCAGCTTGGGGGGAGCGGAAGGAAACACCATATATTTT
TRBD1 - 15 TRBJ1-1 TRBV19 CASSIGTGQGSEAFF TGTGCCAGTAGTATAGGGACAGGGCAGGGCTCTGAAGCTTTCTTT